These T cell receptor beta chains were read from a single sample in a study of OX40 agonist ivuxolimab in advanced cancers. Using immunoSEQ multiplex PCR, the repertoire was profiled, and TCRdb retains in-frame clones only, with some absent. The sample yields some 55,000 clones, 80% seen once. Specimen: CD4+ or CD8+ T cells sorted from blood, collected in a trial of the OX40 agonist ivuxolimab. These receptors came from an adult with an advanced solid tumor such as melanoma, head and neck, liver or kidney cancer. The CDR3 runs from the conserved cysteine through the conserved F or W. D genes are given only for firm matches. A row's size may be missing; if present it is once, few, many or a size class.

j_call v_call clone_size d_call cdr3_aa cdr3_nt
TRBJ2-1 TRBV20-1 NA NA CSANRHNEQFF TGCAGTGCTAATCGACACAATGAGCAGTTCTTC
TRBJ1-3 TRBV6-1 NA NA CASSDRGFTIYF TGTGCCAGCAGCGACCGTGGTTTCACCATATATTTT
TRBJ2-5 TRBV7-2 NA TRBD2 CASSQGLAGGQETQYF TGTGCCAGCAGCCAAGGACTAGCGGGGGGACAAGAGACCCAGTACTTC
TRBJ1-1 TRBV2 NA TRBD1 CASILRGLNTEAFF TGTGCCAGCATTCTCAGGGGGCTGAACACTGAAGCTTTCTTT
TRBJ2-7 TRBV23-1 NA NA CASSQSRGEYF TGCGCCAGCAGTCAATCCCGAGGGGAGTACTTC
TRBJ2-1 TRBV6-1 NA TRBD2 CASSGTGLAGYNEQFF TGTGCCAGCAGTGGGACCGGACTAGCGGGGTACAATGAGCAGTTCTTC
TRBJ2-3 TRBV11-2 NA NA CASSLRGLDTQYF TGTGCCAGCAGTCTACGGGGGCTAGATACGCAGTATTTT
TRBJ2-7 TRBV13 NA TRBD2 CASSSPLGLAVSYEQYF TGTGCCAGCAGCTCACCCCTTGGACTAGCGGTATCCTACGAGCAGTACTTC
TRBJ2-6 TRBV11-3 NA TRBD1 CASSLGTDPEGAGANVLTF TGTGCCAGCAGCTTGGGGACAGACCCAGAAGGTGCTGGGGCCAACGTCCTGACTTTC
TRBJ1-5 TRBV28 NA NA CASSPPDSLSRPQHF TGTGCCAGCAGTCCACCTGACTCATTATCACGGCCCCAGCATTTT
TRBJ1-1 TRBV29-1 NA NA CSVLRSTEAFF TGCAGCGTTTTGCGGAGCACTGAAGCTTTCTTT
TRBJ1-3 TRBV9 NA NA CASSPPGGSGNTIYF TGTGCCAGCAGCCCGCCCGGGGGCTCTGGAAACACCATATATTTT
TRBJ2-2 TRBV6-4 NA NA CASSERATGELFF TGTGCCAGCAGTGAAAGGGCCACCGGGGAGCTGTTTTTT
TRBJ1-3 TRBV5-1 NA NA CASSPEGSGNTIYF TGCGCCAGCAGCCCGGAAGGGTCTGGAAACACCATATATTTT
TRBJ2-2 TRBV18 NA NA CASSPLPKTATTGELFF TGTGCCAGCTCACCACTCCCTAAGACTGCGACCACCGGGGAGCTGTTTTTT
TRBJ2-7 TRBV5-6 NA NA CASSFLQAAYEQYF TGTGCCAGCAGCTTTCTACAGGCCGCCTACGAGCAGTACTTC
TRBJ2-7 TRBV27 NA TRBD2 CASSRPGLAGVYEQYF TGTGCCAGCAGCCGGCCCGGACTAGCGGGCGTCTACGAGCAGTACTTC
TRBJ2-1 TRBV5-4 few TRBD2 CASSRTSGNWGEQFF TGTGCCAGCAGCCGGACTAGCGGGAACTGGGGTGAGCAGTTCTTC
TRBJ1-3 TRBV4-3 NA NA CASSQDPVRSGNTIYF TGCGCCAGCAGCCAAGACCCGGTCCGCTCTGGAAACACCATATATTTT
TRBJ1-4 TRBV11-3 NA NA CASSFKGMDEKLFF TGTGCCAGCAGCTTCAAGGGAATGGATGAAAAACTGTTTTTT
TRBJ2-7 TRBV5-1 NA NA CASSSGQLAYNAYEQYF TGCGCCAGCAGCTCCGGACAGCTTGCCTACAATGCCTACGAGCAGTACTTC
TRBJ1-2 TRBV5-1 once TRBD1 CASSPRTGGNYGYTF TGCGCCAGCAGCCCGAGGACAGGGGGCAACTATGGCTACACCTTC